The 5 T cell receptor beta chains presented below share a single source sample, sequenced in a study of T cell repertoires in cytomegalovirus infection. One entry per CDR3 protein results from TCRdb running MiXCR on the reads. The table shows roughly 760,000 distinct CDR3 sequences, with about a third occurring only once. Input material: PBMCs. These TCRs come from a human donor in good health (CMV status not recorded). Some clones in this sample may be carry-over from other donors' samples.

The V and J genes are TRBV9 and TRBJ2-3; TRBD1 might be the D (6 bases). Trimming cost V 0 bases and J 5 bases, with 13 bases left between them. This CDR3 is built from 15 residues. Germline CDR1 and CDR2: SGDLS and YYNGEE. The CDR3 coding sequence is TGTGCCAGCAGCGTAGGGGCCAGGGGAAGAGATACGCAGTATTTT. It specifies CASSVGARGRDTQYF.

This chain connects TRBV6-1 to TRBJ1-4; D uncertain. Looked up from germline, CDR1 is MNHNS and CDR2 is SASEGT. V dropped 8 bases and J dropped 2 bases, with 12 bases sitting between them. The CDR3 is 14 amino acids. CDR3 sequence (DNA): TGTGCCAGCGTTATGGGGTTGACTAATGAAAAACTGTTTTTT. It translates to CASVMGLTNEKLFF.

The sample holds a few counts of this clonotype. The V gene is TRBV6-2 or TRBV6-3, the J gene TRBJ2-4; no reliable D call. Germline values: CDR1 MNHEY, CDR2 SVGEGT. The CDR3 is 16 residues long. Trimming stripped 0 bases from V and 5 bases from J, with 14 bases between. The CDR3 nucleotides are TGTGCCAGCAGTTACTCACCGGAGTCGGTGGAAAACATTCAGTACTTC. It is translated as CASSYSPESVENIQYF.

This clonotype occurred a few times. Because it lacks the conserved phenylalanine or tryptophan at the end, this CDR3 is likely a read error. Because the CDR3's place on the DNA is in doubt, the DNA is left out and the CDR3 is given as listed by TCRdb. CDR3 sequence reads: CASSLRGHMVC. The chain recombines TRBV5-6 with TRBJ1-1. The CDR3 extends over 11 residues, inclusive of both ends. The germline V gene has CDR1 SGHDT and CDR2 YYEEEE.

The chain recombines TRBV6-4 with TRBJ1-5; weak D call: TRBD1 (5 bases). The length of the CDR3 is 14 residues. V lost 5 bases to trimming and J lost 9 bases, with 17 bases between them. The V gene's germline CDR1 is MRHNA and CDR2 SNTAGT. The CDR3 reads CASSLDGAMGPQHF. CDR3 coding DNA: TGTGCCAGCAGTCTGGACGGGGCTATGGGGCCCCAGCATTTT.